A selection of T cell receptor beta chains follows, all from one sample in a study of cytomegalovirus exposure and HLA in healthy donors. Measured with immunoSEQ multiplex PCR; TCRdb has only the in-frame clones, and not every one. Of roughly 240,000 clones in the sample, around nine tenths are singletons; the top ten hold roughly 2.5%. The sequenced sample consisted of PBMCs. The receptors stem from a man aged 18 to 29 in good health and CMV-seronegative. Each CDR3 is given with its conserved first and last residue. The D gene is left open where the match is weak. Size values are once, few and many counts, or a class for expanded clones, and some rows have none.

D: NA; J: TRBJ2-1; size: NA; V: TRBV15; DNA: TGTGCCACCAGCAGAGATCGGTCAAGACAGTTCTTC; CDR3: CATSRDRSRQFF
D: NA; J: TRBJ2-5; size: NA; V: TRBV28; DNA: TGTGCCAGCAGCTCCCCCTCGGCGGAAGGGGTCGGAGAGACCCAGTACTTC; CDR3: CASSSPSAEGVGETQYF
D: TRBD1; J: TRBJ1-2; size: NA; V: TRBV28; DNA: TGTGCCAGCAGCGATCGGACAGGGAACTATGGCTACACCTTC; CDR3: CASSDRTGNYGYTF
D: NA; J: TRBJ2-1; size: NA; V: TRBV15; DNA: TGTGCCACCAGCAAGGCGGGGGCAACCAGTGAGCAGTTCTTC; CDR3: CATSKAGATSEQFF
D: NA; J: TRBJ2-1; size: NA; V: TRBV29-1; DNA: TGCAGTGTCGTTGGGGGCGGGAATGAGCAGTTCTTC; CDR3: CSVVGGGNEQFF
D: TRBD1; J: TRBJ2-1; size: NA; V: TRBV7-3; DNA: TGTGCCAGCAGCTTCAGCCCCGGGACAGGGGGCAATGAGCAGTTCTTC; CDR3: CASSFSPGTGGNEQFF
D: NA; J: TRBJ2-2; size: NA; V: TRBV4-2; DNA: TGTGCCAGCAGCCAAGATCTAACAGGCTTCGGGGAGCTGTTTTTT; CDR3: CASSQDLTGFGELFF
D: TRBD2; J: TRBJ2-5; size: NA; V: TRBV5-4; DNA: TGTGCCAGCAGCCATAGCGGGAGGGCCCAAGAGACCCAGTACTTC; CDR3: CASSHSGRAQETQYF
D: TRBD1; J: TRBJ1-6; size: NA; V: TRBV6-5; DNA: TGTGCCAGCAGTCTGAACAGGGGGGATTCACCCCTCCACTTT; CDR3: CASSLNRGDSPLHF
D: NA; J: TRBJ2-5; size: NA; V: TRBV28; DNA: TGTGCCAGCAGTTTCCTAGTTGGGACCCAGTACTTC; CDR3: CASSFLVGTQYF
D: NA; J: TRBJ2-1; size: NA; V: TRBV4-2; DNA: TGTGCCAGCAGCCACCCCACCCAGGACAGTGAGGACAATGAGCAGTTCTTC; CDR3: CASSHPTQDSEDNEQFF
D: NA; J: TRBJ1-5; size: NA; V: TRBV4-1; DNA: TGCGCCAGCAGCCAAGATGCACACCTCAATCAGCCCCAGCATTTT; CDR3: CASSQDAHLNQPQHF
D: TRBD2; J: TRBJ2-1; size: NA; V: TRBV7-9; DNA: TGTGCCAGCAGCTTAACTAGCGGGAGGACCGATGAGCAGTTCTTC; CDR3: CASSLTSGRTDEQFF
D: TRBD1; J: TRBJ1-1; size: NA; V: TRBV27; DNA: TGTGCCAGCAGTTGGGACAGGGGGCGCAAGACTGAAGCTTTCTTT; CDR3: CASSWDRGRKTEAFF
D: TRBD2; J: TRBJ2-1; size: once; V: TRBV30; DNA: TGTGCCTGGAGTATGCTAGCGGGGTACAATGAGCAGTTCTTC; CDR3: CAWSMLAGYNEQFF
D: TRBD1; J: TRBJ1-4; size: NA; V: TRBV28; DNA: TGTGCCAGCAGTTGGACAGGGAGTTGGGCTAATGAAAAACTGTTTTTT; CDR3: CASSWTGSWANEKLFF
D: NA; J: TRBJ1-4; size: NA; V: TRBV30; DNA: TGTGCCTGGAGCCTAGGCGGCGGAAATTGGGAAAAACTGTTTTTT; CDR3: CAWSLGGGNWEKLFF
D: NA; J: TRBJ1-1; size: NA; V: TRBV6-4; DNA: TGTGCCAGCAGGGTCAGGGACACCTACACTGAAGCTTTCTTT; CDR3: CASRVRDTYTEAFF
D: NA; J: TRBJ2-2; size: NA; V: TRBV5-1; DNA: TGCGCCAGCAGCCCGGGGTCCCCGAACACCGGGGAGCTGTTTTTT; CDR3: CASSPGSPNTGELFF
D: NA; J: TRBJ2-2; size: few; V: TRBV2; DNA: TGTGCCAGCAGTATAAACACCGGGGAGCTGTTTTTT; CDR3: CASSINTGELFF
D: NA; J: TRBJ2-7; size: once; V: TRBV27; DNA: TGTGCCAGCAGGCGAGGCGGGACCCTCTCCTACGAGCAGTACTTC; CDR3: CASRRGGTLSYEQYF
D: TRBD2; J: TRBJ2-1; size: NA; V: TRBV7-8; DNA: TGTGCCAGCAGCCCGTTTTGGGGGGAGGGAACCTACAATGAGCAGTTCTTC; CDR3: CASSPFWGEGTYNEQFF
D: TRBD2; J: TRBJ2-1; size: NA; V: TRBV7-6; DNA: TGTGCCAGCTCAGGACTAGCGGGTTACAATGAGCAGTTCTTC; CDR3: CASSGLAGYNEQFF
D: TRBD2; J: TRBJ2-1; size: NA; V: TRBV2; DNA: TGTGCCAGCAGGGGACTAGCGGGAGTTAATGAGCAGTTCTTC; CDR3: CASRGLAGVNEQFF
D: TRBD2; J: TRBJ2-3; size: NA; V: TRBV9; DNA: TGTGCCAGCATGCGCGGCGGGGGGGCCGGGAAGCTAAATACGCAGTATTTT; CDR3: CASMRGGGAGKLNTQYF
D: TRBD1; J: TRBJ1-2; size: NA; V: TRBV5-6; DNA: TGTGCCAGCAGCTTCTCCGGGACAGCGGATTATGGCTACACCTTC; CDR3: CASSFSGTADYGYTF
D: NA; J: TRBJ2-3; size: NA; V: TRBV4-3; DNA: TGCGCCAGCAGCCAAGAGGGGCTAGGGTTCACAGATACGCAGTATTTT; CDR3: CASSQEGLGFTDTQYF
D: NA; J: TRBJ1-2; size: NA; V: TRBV28; DNA: TGTGCCAGCAGTTTACCGGACAGCCGGAACTATGGCTACACCTTC; CDR3: CASSLPDSRNYGYTF
D: NA; J: TRBJ2-7; size: NA; V: TRBV28; DNA: TGTGCCAGCAGACCAGGGGCAAGGTCCTACGAGCAGTACTTC; CDR3: CASRPGARSYEQYF
D: TRBD2; J: TRBJ2-5; size: NA; V: TRBV28; DNA: TGTGCCAGCAGTTTATCGGGAGGGCCAAAGACCCAGTACTTC; CDR3: CASSLSGGPKTQYF
D: TRBD2; J: TRBJ2-5; size: NA; V: TRBV7-2; DNA: TGTGCCAGCAGCTTATCCCCGGGGGGAGAGACCCAGTACTTC; CDR3: CASSLSPGGETQYF
D: NA; J: TRBJ1-3; size: NA; V: TRBV7-6; DNA: TGTGCCAGCAGCCAGAATTTACCAAGGGGCTTAATCTCTGGAAACACCATATATTTT; CDR3: CASSQNLPRGLISGNTIYF
D: TRBD1; J: TRBJ1-4; size: NA; V: TRBV5-1; DNA: TGCGCCAGCAGCTTGGCGACAGGGGTTTTTGAAAAACTGTTTTTT; CDR3: CASSLATGVFEKLFF
D: TRBD1; J: TRBJ1-2; size: NA; V: TRBV9; DNA: TGTGCCAGCAGCTCCCGGACAGGGGCCAACTATGGCTACACCTTC; CDR3: CASSSRTGANYGYTF
D: TRBD1; J: TRBJ1-1; size: NA; V: TRBV9; DNA: TGTGCCAGCACCAGACAGGGTCGAAACACTGAAGCTTTCTTT; CDR3: CASTRQGRNTEAFF
D: NA; J: TRBJ2-3; size: NA; V: TRBV28; DNA: TGTGCCACCCAGGGGGGCCCCGAAACTTTAGATACGCAGTATTTT; CDR3: CATQGGPETLDTQYF
D: TRBD2; J: TRBJ2-7; size: NA; V: TRBV6-1; DNA: TGTGCCAGCAGTGCTAGCGGGAGAGAGGTCGAGCAGTACTTC; CDR3: CASSASGREVEQYF
D: NA; J: TRBJ2-7; size: NA; V: TRBV27; DNA: TGTGCCAGCAGTTTGACCGGGACCCAAGGGGGGCAGTACTTC; CDR3: CASSLTGTQGGQYF
D: NA; J: TRBJ2-7; size: NA; V: TRBV7-2; DNA: TGTGCCAGCAGCTTCCTTACCTACGAGCAGTACTTC; CDR3: CASSFLTYEQYF
D: TRBD2; J: TRBJ2-5; size: NA; V: TRBV15; DNA: TGTGCCACCAGCAGAGATCCAGCGGGGGAGACCCAGTACTTC; CDR3: CATSRDPAGETQYF
D: TRBD2; J: TRBJ2-5; size: once; V: TRBV4-1; DNA: TGCGCCAGCAGCCAAGGAGCGGGGGGGCAGGAGACCCAGTACTTC; CDR3: CASSQGAGGQETQYF
D: NA; J: TRBJ1-1; size: NA; V: TRBV4-1; DNA: TGCGCCAGCAGCCAAGTCTGGACAGATAACACTGAAGCTTTCTTT; CDR3: CASSQVWTDNTEAFF
D: TRBD1; J: TRBJ2-7; size: NA; V: TRBV7-9; DNA: TGTGCCAGCTTTAGACAGGGGGCAAACGAGCAGTACTTC; CDR3: CASFRQGANEQYF
D: NA; J: TRBJ2-7; size: NA; V: TRBV5-8; DNA: TGTGCCAGCAGGGTGGACATCCTGACCTACGAGCAGTACTTC; CDR3: CASRVDILTYEQYF
D: TRBD2; J: TRBJ2-1; size: NA; V: TRBV7-2; DNA: TGTGCCAGCAGCTTAGTCGGGACTAGCGGAGGGAATGAGCAGTTCTTC; CDR3: CASSLVGTSGGNEQFF